The 20 T cell receptor beta chains reported below all come from one sample, sequenced in a study of T cells in Graves' hyperthyroidism and ophthalmopathy. RNA transcripts yielded amplified TCR beta CDR3 regions. HTBI primers were the set used in a first-round RT-PCR of the TCR CDR3. TCRdb re-analysed the multiplex PCR reads in MiXCR, keeping a single row per CDR3 protein. The sample shows 400,000 to 450,000 distinct CDR3 sequences, 14% to 15% of them seen only once. Sequences were obtained from blood. The receptors derive from a man aged 18 to 29 with Graves' ophthalmopathy.

This clonotype was recorded many times. The chain joins TRBV7-9 to TRBJ2-3; tentative D call: TRBD1 (5 bases). This CDR3 is 15 amino acids long. In germline, CDR1 is SEHNR, CDR2 FQNEAQ (reference sequence). Trimming took 3 bases from V and 0 from J, leaving 10 bases between them. CDR3 sequence (DNA): TGTGCCAGCAGCTTGCAGCAGGGCAGCACAGATACGCAGTATTTT. It yields the protein CASSLQQGSTDTQYF.

This clonotype was seen repeatedly, ten times or more. The rearrangement uses TRBV11-1 and TRBJ2-3, with 10 nucleotides matching TRBD1. The J segment lost 5 bases and the V segment lost 7 bases, leaving 12 bases of the junction unmatched. This CDR3 is built from 16 residues. Looked up from germline, CDR1 is SGHAT and CDR2 is FQDESV (reference sequence). CDR3: CASTSKGQGLGDTQYF. The DNA of the CDR3 is TGTGCCAGCACCTCTAAGGGACAGGGGCTGGGAGATACGCAGTATTTT.

This clonotype was seen at least ten times. The chain joins TRBV3-1 to TRBJ1-1, with 9 bases that match TRBD1. CDR1 is LGHDT and CDR2 is YNNKEL in the germline V gene (reference sequence). Trimming removed 2 bases from V and 5 bases from J; junction bases left unmatched: 9. The CDR3 spans 16 residues. Here the CDR3 reads CASSQTNRGQWTEAFF. CDR3 in DNA: TGTGCCAGCAGCCAAACCAACAGGGGGCAGTGGACTGAAGCTTTCTTT.

This clonotype was detected only a few times. This chain uses TRBV28 with TRBJ1-5; the D gene is possibly TRBD1 (5 bases). V was trimmed by 8 bases and J by 7 bases, leaving 18 bases between them. The CDR3 covers 14 residues. Germline values: CDR1 MDHEN, CDR2 SYDVKM. CDR3 amino acids: CASGVGGEWQPQHF. CDR3 coding DNA: TGTGCCAGCGGTGTGGGAGGGGAGTGGCAGCCCCAGCATTTT.

This clonotype was observed at least ten times. This rearrangement joins TRBV3-1 to TRBJ1-5; 7 nucleotides match TRBD1. The junction had 15 bases not matched to a gene; V was cut back by 5 bases and J by 8 bases. Germline lookup yields CDR1 LGHDT and CDR2 YNNKEL (reference sequence). CDR3 length: 16 amino acids. The CDR3 loop reads CASSISGTEVPEPQHF. The CDR3 region has the DNA TGTGCCAGCAGCATTTCCGGGACAGAAGTTCCCGAGCCCCAGCATTTT.

This clonotype was recorded at least ten times. The genes are TRBV2 and TRBJ2-7; 10 bases are a match to TRBD1. CDR3 length: 14 amino acids. The junction had 2 bases not matched to a gene; V was cut back by 3 bases and J by 3 bases. Germline V gene sequence: CDR1 SNHLY, CDR2 FYNNEI. The CDR3 reads CASSDGQGGYEQYF. In DNA form, the CDR3 reads TGTGCCAGCAGTGATGGACAGGGGGGCTACGAGCAGTACTTC.

The genes are TRBV25-1 and TRBJ2-5, with 8 bases aligning to TRBD1. J lost 5 bases, V lost 3 bases, and 8 bases had no gene match. The germline gives CDR1 MGHDK, CDR2 SYGVNS. This CDR3 has 15 amino acids. The CDR3 DNA reads TGTGCCAGCAGTGACTCCGGGACAGGCGTGGAGACCCAGTACTTC. Its protein is CASSDSGTGVETQYF.

This clonotype was seen at least ten times. The rearrangement joins TRBV11-2 to TRBJ2-1; TRBD2 agrees at 11 bases. This CDR3 comprises 18 residues. The V gene's germline CDR1 is SGHAT and CDR2 FQNNGV. V shed 5 bases, J shed 8 bases, and the junction held 17 bases outside the gene matches. CDR3 DNA: TGTGCCAGCAGCACTCAAAAGAGACTAGCGGGAAATGGCCATGAGCAGTTCTTC. Its protein is CASSTQKRLAGNGHEQFF.

This clonotype was counted at least ten times. This rearrangement joins TRBV3-1 to TRBJ2-7; D unclear. Germline V CDR1 and CDR2: LGHDT, YNNKEL (reference sequence). The germline V and J ends were trimmed by 0 bases and 4 bases, with 7 bases remaining between them. This CDR3 has 13 amino acids. The DNA for the CDR3 is TGTGCCAGCAGCCAAGATTGGGCATACGAGCAGTACTTC. Its translation: CASSQDWAYEQYF.

This clonotype was found many times. This sequence joins TRBV6-1 and TRBJ2-7; 11 nucleotides line up with TRBD2. Per the germline V gene, CDR1 is MNHNS and CDR2 is SASEGT. V shed 10 bases, J shed 3 bases, and the junction held 2 bases outside the gene matches. CDR3 length: 12 residues. The CDR3 coding sequence is TGTGCCACAGGACTAGCGGGCTACGAGCAGTACTTC. Translated, it gives CATGLAGYEQYF.

As to this clonotype: At one end, the junction sequence differs from germline, possibly due to a read error. The rearrangement uses TRBV12-3 or TRBV12-4 and TRBJ1-1, with D unclear. The CDR3 is 15 residues long. Here the CDR3 DNA reads TGTGCCAGCAGTGAGGACGAGTTCGGGTACACTGAAGCTTCCTTT. Translated, it gives CASSEDEFGYTEASF.

This clonotype was counted a single time. Given a much more abundant clone one base away, this may be a read error. The J gene is TRBJ1-1, the V gene TRBV9; no clear D. Looked up from germline, CDR1 is SGDLS and CDR2 is YYNGEE. The CDR3 is made up of 13 amino acids. Trimming stripped 0 bases from V and 1 base from J, with 4 bases between. Here the CDR3 DNA reads TGTGCCAGCAGCGTAGTGGCGAACACTGAAGCTTTCTTT. This sequence encodes CASSVVANTEAFF.

There are a few counts of this clonotype. The chain combines TRBV30 with TRBJ2-1; TRBD1 matches 8 bases. With V trimmed by 0 bases and J by 0 bases, 4 bases remained unmatched. The CDR3 consists of 16 residues. CDR1 is GTSNPN, CDR2 SVGIG, per germline (reference sequence). The CDR3 reads CAWSVGTGGSYNEQFF. As DNA, the CDR3 is TGTGCCTGGAGTGTAGGAACAGGGGGCTCCTACAATGAGCAGTTCTTC.

At least ten counts were recorded for this clonotype. The chain is built from TRBV3-1 and TRBJ2-7; tentatively, D is TRBD2 (5 bases). Germline V CDR1 and CDR2: LGHDT, YNNKEL (reference sequence). CDR3 length equals 16 residues. V shed 4 bases and J shed 5 bases, with 21 bases lying between them. The CDR3 bases are TGTGCCAGCAGCCCCTTCTCGGGAACTGTTAATAACGAGCAGTACTTC. Residues: CASSPFSGTVNNEQYF.

This clonotype was found many times. The chain uses TRBV30 and TRBJ2-5, with D possibly being TRBD2 (7 bases). The V gene's germline CDR1 is GTSNPN and CDR2 SVGIG (reference sequence). CDR3 length equals 12 residues. V gave up 3 bases and J gave up 5 bases, with 10 bases separating them. CDR3 amino acids: CAWRGGGETQYF. In nucleotides, the CDR3 is TGTGCCTGGAGAGGGGGAGGGGAGACCCAGTACTTC.

V usage is TRBV3-1 and J usage is TRBJ1-1; 8 bases match TRBD1. Trimming at V came to 4 bases and at J to 5 bases, leaving 6 bases not matched to a gene. The CDR3 has 14 residues. Germline CDR1 is LGHDT and CDR2 is YNNKEL (reference sequence). The CDR3 sequence: CASSRDRYGTEAFF. Here the CDR3 DNA reads TGTGCCAGCAGCCGGGACAGGTACGGAACTGAAGCTTTCTTT.

This clonotype turned up a few times. A much larger clone is a single base away; this may be a read error. Given the absence of the conserved phenylalanine or tryptophan at the CDR3 end, a read error is likely. The V call is TRBV2, the J call TRBJ1-5, with TRBD1 matching 7 bases. J gave up 3 bases and V 4 bases, and 9 bases lay outside the gene matches. The CDR3 covers 16 residues. Looked up from germline, CDR1 is SNHLY and CDR2 is FYNNEI. CDR3 in amino acids: CASSVQGGFANQPQHS. The CDR3, as DNA: TGTGCCAGCAGTGTCCAGGGGGGGTTTGCCAATCAGCCCCAGCATTCT.

This clonotype was seen at least ten times. The chain has TRBV10-3 and TRBJ1-1, with 10 bases identical to TRBD1. V was pared by 8 bases and J by 5 bases, with 5 bases of the junction left unmatched. The CDR3 is made up of 13 amino acids. CDR1 is ENHRY and CDR2 is SYGVKD in the germline V gene. In DNA form, the CDR3 reads TGTGCCATCCAGGGACAGGGGAGAACTGAAGCTTTCTTT. It codes for CAIQGQGRTEAFF.

This clonotype was seen repeatedly, ten times or more. V is TRBV20-1 and J is TRBJ2-7; TRBD1 might be the D (5 bases). The germline gives CDR1 DFQATT, CDR2 SNEGSKA (reference sequence). The CDR3 sequence is 14 residues long. V dropped 2 bases and J dropped 1 base, with 12 bases sitting between them. As DNA, the CDR3 is TGCAGTGCTAGACAGGGCCAAAGGTCCTACGAGCAGTACTTC. Amino acid sequence: CSARQGQRSYEQYF.

This chain joins TRBV12-3 or TRBV12-4 and TRBJ2-1; a possible D gene is TRBD1 (5 bases). V was trimmed by 6 bases and J by 4 bases, leaving 16 bases between them. CDR3 size: 15 residues. CDR3 nucleotides: TGTGCCAGCAGACGACAGAGCACCAGGTACAATGAGCAGTTCTTC. Its protein is CASRRQSTRYNEQFF.